A selection of T cell receptor beta chains follows, all from one sample in a study of cytomegalovirus exposure and HLA in healthy donors. TCRdb keeps only in-frame clones here, not all; method: immunoSEQ multiplex PCR. In the table there are 100,000 or so clones, under 85% of which are singletons. The sample comprised PBMCs. The origin of the receptors is a woman in her 40s in good health and CMV-seronegative. The CDR3 runs from the conserved cysteine through the conserved F or W. The order of the fields is V gene, D gene, clone size, J gene, CDR3 DNA, CDR3 protein. The D gene is left open where the match is weak. Size is omitted from some rows. Given values are once, few, many or a class for expanded clones.

v_call: TRBV5-4; d_call: TRBD1; clone_size: -; j_call: TRBJ2-7; cdr3_nt: TGTGCCAGCAACTTGGACAGGGGATCGTACGAGCAGTACTTC; cdr3_aa: CASNLDRGSYEQYF
v_call: TRBV2; d_call: TRBD2; clone_size: once; j_call: TRBJ2-1; cdr3_nt: TGTGCCAACGAAAGGACTAGCGGGAGGGCCGGGGAGCAGTTCTTC; cdr3_aa: CANERTSGRAGEQFF
v_call: TRBV14; d_call: -; clone_size: -; j_call: TRBJ2-7; cdr3_nt: TGTGCCAGCAGCCAAGAGACTAGGCAGTACTTC; cdr3_aa: CASSQETRQYF
v_call: TRBV30; d_call: -; clone_size: -; j_call: TRBJ1-2; cdr3_nt: TGTGCCGGTGACAGTCCGACGGTGTATGGCTACACCTTC; cdr3_aa: CAGDSPTVYGYTF
v_call: TRBV4-3; d_call: -; clone_size: -; j_call: TRBJ1-1; cdr3_nt: TGCGCCAGCAGCCAAGAGAGGCAGAACACTGAAGCTTTCTTT; cdr3_aa: CASSQERQNTEAFF
v_call: TRBV7-2; d_call: TRBD1; clone_size: -; j_call: TRBJ2-5; cdr3_nt: TGTGCCAGCAGCTTACAGGGGGCCGGGGAGACCCAGTACTTC; cdr3_aa: CASSLQGAGETQYF
v_call: TRBV4-3; d_call: TRBD1; clone_size: -; j_call: TRBJ2-5; cdr3_nt: TGCGCCAGCAGCCGCCGCGGGCAGGGGGCGGAGGAGACCCAGTACTTC; cdr3_aa: CASSRRGQGAEETQYF
v_call: TRBV5-6; d_call: TRBD2; clone_size: -; j_call: TRBJ2-1; cdr3_nt: TGTGCCAGCAGCGCCCAATCTCCCCCTAGCGGGGAGAATGAGCAGTTCTTC; cdr3_aa: CASSAQSPPSGENEQFF
v_call: TRBV28; d_call: -; clone_size: -; j_call: TRBJ1-4; cdr3_nt: TGTGCCAGCAGTTTGAAGTTGGGGTCAGGGGATGAGACAAATGAAAAACTGTTTTTT; cdr3_aa: CASSLKLGSGDETNEKLFF
v_call: TRBV19; d_call: TRBD2; clone_size: -; j_call: TRBJ2-1; cdr3_nt: TGTGCCAGTGGACCTAGCGGGGGCGATAGGAAGCAGTTCTTC; cdr3_aa: CASGPSGGDRKQFF
v_call: TRBV7-9; d_call: -; clone_size: -; j_call: TRBJ2-1; cdr3_nt: TGTGCCAGCAGCTTAGCCCGGGGTGAGCAGTTCTTC; cdr3_aa: CASSLARGEQFF